This entry concerns a single T cell receptor (beta chain). This entry comes from a study of shared clonotypes between healthy human individuals. Nashville, Tennessee was home to all donors, who were Caucasian adults. Germline assignment: CDR1 MDHEN and CDR2 SYDVKM. The ends lost 2 bases at V and 2 bases at J; junction bases unmatched: 5. This CDR3 spans 15 amino acids. Clones were sequenced by immunoSEQ multiplex PCR, and TCRdb holds only the in-frame ones, with some missing. The sample lists approximately 710,000 clones; roughly 91% were seen once. The specimen was memory CD8+ T cells from PBMCs. Subset: CD45RO+ cells pooled with CCR7-negative TemRA cells. The rearrangement joins TRBV28 to TRBJ1-2; TRBD1 agrees at 7 bases. This sequence was found in a man between 18 and 29 years old in good health. Some clones in this sample may be carry-over from other donors' samples. DNA for the CDR3: TGTGCCAGCAGTTTAGACAGGGAGGGGAACTATGGCTACACCTTC. Translation: CASSLDREGNYGYTF.